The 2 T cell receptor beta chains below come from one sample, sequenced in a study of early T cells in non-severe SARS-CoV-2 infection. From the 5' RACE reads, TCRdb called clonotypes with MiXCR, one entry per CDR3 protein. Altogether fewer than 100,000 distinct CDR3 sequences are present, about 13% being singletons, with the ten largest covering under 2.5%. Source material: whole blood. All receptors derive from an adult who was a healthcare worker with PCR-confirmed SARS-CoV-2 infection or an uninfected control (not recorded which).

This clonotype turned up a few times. The CDR3 here is CASSQGLAIQPQHF. As DNA, the CDR3 is TGCGCCAGCAGCCAAGGATTGGCAATTCAGCCCCAGCATTTT. The chain couples TRBV4-1 to TRBJ1-5; D is ambiguous. V was shortened by 1 base and J by 6 bases, with 10 bases between the two germline ends. CDR1 and CDR2 from the germline V gene are MGHRA and YSYEKL. The length of the CDR3 is 14 residues.

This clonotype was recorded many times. CDR3 DNA: TGTGCCAGCAGTTACCTGCTAGCGGGGGCCTACGAGCAGTACTTC. Its protein product is CASSYLLAGAYEQYF. The rearrangement joins TRBV6-2 or TRBV6-3 to TRBJ2-7; 10 nucleotides align to TRBD2. Germline trimming cut 2 bases from V and 2 bases from J; bases unmatched to any gene: 3. This CDR3 has 15 residues. Germline values: CDR1 MNHEY, CDR2 SVGEGT.